The clone carrying this T cell receptor (beta chain) came up a few times. Antigen unknown. The sample belongs to a study of T cells in Graves' hyperthyroidism and ophthalmopathy. Findings and caveats of the study: Blood also carried most thyroid clonotypes expanded above 0.001. The model forecast ophthalmopathy, anticipating it by a median roughly 6.3 months before onset.

Trimming at V came to 3 bases and at J to 6 bases, leaving 13 bases not matched to a gene. There are 18 residues in the CDR3. Germline lookup yields CDR1 SGHDT and CDR2 YYEEEE. RNA transcripts yielded amplified TCR beta CDR3 regions. Researchers ran a first-round RT-PCR on the TCR CDR3 using the HTBI primer set. MiXCR, run by TCRdb on the multiplex PCR reads, gives a single entry per CDR3 protein. The repertoire consists of around 540,000 distinct CDR3 sequences, with around 15% occurring once and the leading ten covering around 32%. Isolation of PBMCs was performed on approximately 10 ml fresh peripheral blood.

The receptor was isolated from a woman aged 25 to 45 with Graves' ophthalmopathy. Sequences were obtained from blood. The V call is TRBV5-6, the J call TRBJ2-1; TRBD2 matches at 12 bases. DNA of the CDR3: TGTGCCAGCAGCTCCGGACTAGCGGGGACTGGATACCCCAATGAGCAGTTCTTC. It translates to CASSSGLAGTGYPNEQFF. Variable domain in full (rest from reference TRBV5-6 and TRBJ2-1): DAGVTQSPTHLIKTRGQQVTLRCSPKSGHDTVSWYQQALGQGPQFIFQYYEEEERQRGNFPDRFSGHQFPNYSSELNVNALLLGDSALYLCASSSGLAGTGYPNEQFFGPGTRLTVL.